These 23 T cell receptor beta chains share one sample of origin, sequenced in a study of blood T cell repertoires in COVID-19. Data came from immunoSEQ multiplex PCR; TCRdb stores just in-frame clones and leaves some out. The sample records roughly 160,000 clones, approximately 84% being singletons. Sequencing input: peripheral blood. These receptors all stem from a woman older than 75 with COVID-19, enrolled during active disease.

This chain connects TRBV27 to TRBJ2-3, with D maybe TRBD2 (6 bases). Trimming took 6 bases from V and 0 from J, leaving 10 bases between them. Germline CDR1 is MNHEY and CDR2 is SMNVEV (reference sequence). The CDR3 contains 14 residues. CDR3 loop: CASRGLPSTDTQYF. DNA of the CDR3: TGTGCCAGCAGGGGACTGCCTAGCACAGATACGCAGTATTTT.

The rearrangement uses TRBV6-5 and TRBJ1-2; 9 positions agree with TRBD1. Germline lookup yields CDR1 MNHEY and CDR2 SVGAGI. J gave up 5 bases and V 6 bases, and 7 bases lay outside the gene matches. The CDR3 loop spans 14 amino acids. CDR3 sequence: CASSQWTGVYGYTF. CDR3 nucleotides: TGTGCCAGCAGCCAGTGGACAGGGGTGTATGGCTACACCTTC.

This clone was observed a few times. This sequence joins TRBV25-1 and TRBJ1-2; D gene uncertain. The CDR3 has 13 amino acids. Per the germline V gene, CDR1 is MGHDK and CDR2 is SYGVNS. V was shortened by 3 bases and J by 6 bases, with 11 bases between the two germline ends. The DNA of the CDR3 is TGTGCCAGCAGTGAGTTTGGAGGCCATGGCTACACCTTC. Translating it yields CASSEFGGHGYTF.

This sequence joins TRBV27 and TRBJ1-2; possible D gene TRBD1, 6 bases. Germline CDR1 MNHEY, CDR2 SMNVEV (reference sequence). The V gene lost 8 bases and the J gene lost 5 bases, with 18 bases spanning the gap. The CDR3 consists of 14 residues. Written as DNA, the CDR3 is TGTGCCAGCCGAAAGACAGGAGACCAGTATGGCTACACCTTC. Amino acids: CASRKTGDQYGYTF.

This clone was seen just once. V usage is TRBV15 and J usage is TRBJ1-1, with D unclear. With 0 bases removed from V and 2 bases from J, the gap between germline ends came to 13 bases. The CDR3 totals 16 residues. CDR1 is LNHNV and CDR2 is YYDKDF in the germline V gene (reference sequence). The DNA for the CDR3 is TGTGCCACCAGCAGAGATCTCCTTGGCTTTAACACTGAAGCTTTCTTT. Protein sequence: CATSRDLLGFNTEAFF.

The rearrangement uses TRBV3-1 (or the pseudogene TRBV3-2) and TRBJ2-1; D is unclear. V lost 0 bases and J lost 1, with 10 bases in between. The germline CDR1 and CDR2 sequences are LGHDT and YNNKEL (reference sequence). The CDR3 extends over 16 amino acids. The CDR3 reads CASSQDGQESYNEQFF. The CDR3 coding sequence is TGTGCCAGCAGCCAAGATGGCCAGGAATCCTACAATGAGCAGTTCTTC.

The J gene is TRBJ2-1, the V gene TRBV6-4, with 8 bases that match TRBD2. The CDR3 extends over 15 amino acids. The V segment lost 3 bases and the J segment 8 bases; nucleotides outside the gene matches: 9. CDR1 MRHNA and CDR2 SNTAGT come from the germline V gene. The CDR3 bases are TGTGCCAGCAGTGAGGCGGGGGGCCCCCTGTATGAGCAGTTCTTC. Encoded protein: CASSEAGGPLYEQFF.

CDR3 in amino acids: CASSIAGAGGIDNEQFF. In nucleotides, the CDR3 is TGTGCCAGTAGTATAGCGGGCGCGGGGGGGATAGACAATGAGCAGTTCTTC. V is TRBV19 and J is TRBJ2-1; 9 nucleotides align to TRBD2. V lost 1 base and J lost 5; bases outside the gene matches: 9. CDR3 size: 17 residues. The germline CDR1 and CDR2 sequences are LNHDA and SQIVND (reference sequence).

V gene TRBV14 combines with J gene TRBJ1-1; D unresolved. The CDR3 consists of 17 residues. With 2 bases removed from V and 1 base from J, the gap between germline ends came to 17 bases. From germline, CDR1 is SGHDN and CDR2 FVKESK. The CDR3 DNA reads as TGTGCCAGCAGCCAACAATCCGCGAGAGGGTGGAACACTGAAGCTTTCTTT. Its translation is CASSQQSARGWNTEAFF.

The chain employs TRBV27 and TRBJ1-1, with TRBD1 matching over 9 bases. CDR3 size: 16 residues. Germline V gene lookup returns CDR1 MNHEY and CDR2 SMNVEV (reference sequence). With 0 bases clipped from V and 6 bases from J, the junction kept 8 bases outside the gene matches. CDR3 nucleotides: TGTGCCAGCAGTTTATCGCCGGGACAGGGTATGCCTGAAGCTTTCTTT. The encoded protein is CASSLSPGQGMPEAFF.

The CDR3 coding sequence is TGTGCCAGCAGTTCAATGGGGGACAGGGCCATCTACGAGCAGTACTTC. Encoded protein: CASSSMGDRAIYEQYF. The chain links TRBV28 to TRBJ2-7, with 9 bases lining up with TRBD1. CDR3 length equals 16 residues. From germline, CDR1 is MDHEN and CDR2 SYDVKM. Trimming cost V 4 bases and J 3 bases; bases outside gene matches: 10.

For this clone: Other DNA sequences of this sample code for an identical CDR3. The chain uses TRBV14 and TRBJ1-3; D not certain. CDR1 and CDR2 from the germline V gene are SGHDN and FVKESK. V lost 2 bases and J lost 4, with 9 bases in between. The CDR3 runs to 14 residues. DNA for the CDR3: TGTGCCAGCAGCCAAAGCAGCGTCGGAAACACCATATATTTT. This codes for CASSQSSVGNTIYF.

The rearrangement links TRBV27 to TRBJ1-1, with D perhaps matching TRBD1 (5 bases). CDR1 is MNHEY and CDR2 is SMNVEV in the germline V gene (reference sequence). V lost 3 bases, J lost 2 bases, and 10 bases lay in between. The CDR3 sequence is 14 residues long. The CDR3 DNA reads TGTGCCAGCAGTTTTCTCCAGGGCAACACTGAAGCTTTCTTT. It specifies CASSFLQGNTEAFF.

The rearrangement links TRBV27 to TRBJ1-4; weak D call: TRBD1 (6 bases). Trimming stripped 8 bases from V and 4 bases from J, with 14 bases between. The CDR3 totals 14 residues. Germline CDR1 and CDR2: MNHEY and SMNVEV (reference sequence). The CDR3 loop reads CASGQGQLNEKLFF. The CDR3 nucleotides read TGTGCCAGCGGTCAAGGACAGCTTAATGAAAAACTGTTTTTT.

The rearrangement links TRBV19 to TRBJ2-3, with D perhaps matching TRBD2 (6 bases). CDR3 length equals 16 residues. Germline V gives CDR1 LNHDA, CDR2 SQIVND (reference sequence). V lost 4 bases to trimming and J lost 1 base, with 15 bases between them. CDR3: CASSTLADPRTDTQYF. As DNA, the CDR3 is TGTGCCAGTAGTACCTTAGCGGACCCTCGCACAGATACGCAGTATTTT.

Ten or more counts support this clone. The chain uses TRBV10-1 and TRBJ2-7; 10 bases are a match to TRBD2. Trimming took 5 bases from V and 3 from J; bases not matched to a gene: 7. Per the germline V gene, CDR1 is WNHNN and CDR2 is SYGVQD (reference sequence). The CDR3 spans 15 residues. In DNA form, the CDR3 reads TGCGCCAGCAGTAAACTAGCGGGAAAAGGCTACGAGCAGTACTTC. Translating it yields CASSKLAGKGYEQYF.

The chain joins TRBV18 to TRBJ1-4; TRBD1 might be the D (6 bases). Germline V CDR1 and CDR2: KGHSH, LQKENI. The length of the CDR3 is 15 residues. V lost 0 bases and J 8 bases, leaving 13 bases between the germline ends. CDR3 DNA sequence: TGTGCCAGCTCACCACCCGGACAGAACGGGGAAAAACTGTTTTTT. It yields the protein CASSPPGQNGEKLFF.

V and J are TRBV6-1 and TRBJ2-7; 9 bases fit TRBD2. The germline gives CDR1 MNHNS, CDR2 SASEGT. The junction had 11 bases not matched to a gene; V was cut back by 2 bases and J by 6 bases. The CDR3 sequence is 16 residues long. The CDR3 sequence: CASSEPGVAGESEQYF. The CDR3 nucleotides are TGTGCCAGCAGTGAACCAGGGGTAGCGGGAGAGAGCGAGCAGTACTTC.

The J gene is TRBJ1-4, the V gene TRBV19; 11 bases align to TRBD1. CDR3 length: 16 amino acids. From germline, CDR1 is LNHDA and CDR2 SQIVND (reference sequence). J was trimmed by 3 bases and V by 5 bases; bases with no gene match: 5. CDR3 protein: CASSSLDRGPNEKLFF. CDR3 DNA: TGTGCCAGTAGTTCGTTGGACAGGGGGCCTAATGAAAAACTGTTTTTT.

The rearrangement links TRBV7-2 to TRBJ2-1; 7 bases fit TRBD2. The CDR3 extends over 14 amino acids. Germline CDR1 is SGHTA and CDR2 is FQGNSA. The V gene end was trimmed by 5 bases and the J gene end by 4 bases; junction bases not matched to a gene: 5. DNA of the CDR3: TGTGCCAGCAGCCGGGGAGGGAGGTACAATGAGCAGTTCTTC. This gives the protein CASSRGGRYNEQFF.

The rearrangement joins TRBV6-4 to TRBJ1-2; the D is unclear. The CDR3 is 16 residues long. V gave up 4 bases and J gave up 7 bases, with 22 bases separating them. Germline CDR1 MRHNA, CDR2 SNTAGT. The DNA of the CDR3 is TGTGCCAGCAGTGTCGGTGAGACCGGGTCGGTTTTTGGCTACACCTTC. This encodes CASSVGETGSVFGYTF.

The V gene is TRBV7-9, the J gene TRBJ1-4; 7 bases are shared with TRBD1. Germline V gives CDR1 SEHNR, CDR2 FQNEAQ (reference sequence). The junction had 8 bases not matched to a gene; V was cut back by 5 bases and J by 5 bases. The CDR3 sequence is 15 residues long. The CDR3 region has the DNA TGTGCCAGCAGCGTCCGGGACAGCAGAAATGAAAAACTGTTTTTT. Amino acid sequence: CASSVRDSRNEKLFF.

This chain connects TRBV7-9 to TRBJ2-5, with 9 positions matching TRBD2. This CDR3 has 13 amino acids. J gave up 4 bases and V 6 bases, and 3 bases lay outside the gene matches. Per the germline V gene, CDR1 is SEHNR and CDR2 is FQNEAQ (reference sequence). This CDR3 reads CASSPGLAETQYF. CDR3 coding DNA: TGTGCCAGCAGTCCGGGACTAGCAGAGACCCAGTACTTC.